This T cell receptor beta chain was retrieved from a study of blood T cell repertoires in COVID-19. The wider study: Material from acute and convalescent COVID-19 was sourced from the United States, Italy and Spain. T cells, B-cell-depleted T cells, or PBMCs supplied cDNA or gDNA.

This clone was observed a few times. How the authors handled the data: Amplification of reference gene primers was used by the study to estimate nucleated cell counts. Some clones are missing from TCRdb's copy, which holds only in-frame ones; the method was immunoSEQ multiplex PCR. The V and J calls and clone size are taken from that table; D and trimming were inferred from the DNA. Of some 130,000 clones in the sample, roughly four fifths are singletons; the top ten hold 16%. Looked up from germline, CDR1 is PRHDT and CDR2 is FYEKMQ (reference sequence). The CDR3 is made up of 14 amino acids. V was cut by 0 bases and J by 7 bases, with 7 bases left in between.

This sequence was found in a woman in her 50s with acute or convalescent COVID-19. The chain couples TRBV13 to TRBJ1-6; unclear D gene. Sequencing used peripheral blood. The CDR3 coding sequence is TGTGCCAGCAGCTTAGGACAGCACAATTCACCCCTCCACTTT. Translated: CASSLGQHNSPLHF.